Below, one TCR beta chain is given with its context. Its target antigen remains unknown. It has no much larger one-base neighbor in the sample; base qualities were not kept. Libraries were prepared through the immunoSEQ multiplex PCR assay. On the authors' methods: A statistical classification framework was built for diagnosing cytomegalovirus status from the catalog of TCR beta chain sequences. TCRdb provides this immuneACCESS table in a form limited to in-frame rearrangements. Some clones are lacking; in checked studies, under half of them reflect an unresolved V gene, and why the rest are absent is not known. V and J calls and clone size follow that table, whereas D and trimming were derived from the DNA. In this sample the table shows about 140,000 clones, 86% of which occur a single time. Less than 3.5% of the sample is taken by the ten largest. Donors formed part of the validation cohort, which comprised over a hundred subjects and was distinct from the first cohort of under 850 subjects.

The sample is drawn from a study of cytomegalovirus exposure and HLA in healthy donors (TCRdb year 2017). Study-wide context: According to a later analysis, the roughly 120 validation repertoires were produced on the same platform as the 666 repertoires of the first cohort. Besides the first cohort of more than 650 subjects, a separate validation cohort made up of over 100 different subjects was used. To predict cytomegalovirus infection status, the study brought together high-throughput TCR immunosequencing, statistical association of individual TCRs with disease status, and machine learning. The study was designed to test whether signatures of past pathogen exposure could be identified by cataloging public T cell receptors.

The germline V gene sets CDR1 to SNHLY and CDR2 to FYNNEI. V loses 8 bases at its end and J loses 7 bases; junction bases beyond the gene matches: 13. The CDR3 numbers 14 residues from cysteine through phenylalanine. Just the 42-base CDR3 DNA is kept, in frame starting at base 1. General study outcomes and caveats: Of the cluster scores, roughly 95% were above 0 in a later analysis, which found that TCRs clustered in the first cohort also tended to co-occur in the 95 to 150 validation repertoires. The classifier was reported to diagnose cytomegalovirus status with high specificity and sensitivity in both the original cohort and the validation cohort. A later analysis had no HLA typing for the validation cohort, so co-occurrence there was scored across all 110 or so repertoires. It was suggested by the authors that the approach could potentially be generalized to other disease states and immunological phenotypes. A few of the identified cytomegalovirus-associated TCR beta chains were confirmed in vitro to be specific for cytomegalovirus antigens. The study listed 170 or so TCR beta chains as associated with cytomegalovirus. Across donors, most TCR sequences were observed very rarely, whereas some public TCRs were present in many individuals.

Sequenced sample: PBMCs. This sequence was found in a man between 18 and 35 years old in good health and CMV-seronegative. The chain joins TRBV2 to TRBJ2-5, and 7 junction bases match TRBD2. This receptor has the CDR3 CASGRDTYRGTQYF. The nucleotide sequence is given as TGTGCCAGCGGGAGGGATACCTACCGGGGGACCCAGTACTTC.